This T cell receptor beta chain was sequenced for a study of T cell responses to AZD1222 COVID-19 vaccine. Turning to this clone: Its matching antigen is unknown.

TCRdb's table, derived via immunoSEQ multiplex PCR, lists solely in-frame clones and lacks some. The table includes 70,000 to 75,000 clones, over 70% detected once. Researchers grouped second doses given at about 4 or about 12 weeks into one pool. Study-level points and caveats: Vaccine-related CD4 TCRs covered spike, predominating at 160-218 and 743-854. Donors were mostly white British, more females; clonal diversity possibly underestimated.

Germline V gives CDR1 MNHEY, CDR2 SMNVEV (reference sequence). V shed 3 bases and J shed 0 bases, with 6 bases lying between them. The CDR3 runs 14 residues. This chain connects TRBV27 to TRBJ2-1; D perhaps matches TRBD2 (5 bases). The sequence was obtained from an adult who received the AZD1222 COVID-19 vaccine. The material was peripheral blood, obtained 28 days after the second AZD1222 dose. Written as DNA, the CDR3 is TGTGCCAGCAGTTTGGGGAGCTCCTACAATGAGCAGTTCTTC. Protein product: CASSLGSSYNEQFF.